One and the same sample provided the 7 T cell receptor beta chains below, sequenced in a study of T cell repertoires and HLA-DP antigens. TCRdb's table, derived via immunoSEQ multiplex PCR, lists solely in-frame clones and lacks some. The data hold 65,000 to 90,000 clones, with about 80% observed a single time. Their target antigens are unknown. The sequencing input was CD4+ T cells from PBMCs. The receptor set was obtained from a man between 60 and 70 years old in good health and CMV-seronegative.

This chain connects TRBV6-5 to TRBJ1-2; 7 bases are shared with TRBD1. The length of the CDR3 is 14 residues. The junction had 11 bases not matched to a gene; V was cut back by 5 bases and J by 8 bases. CDR1 is MNHEY, CDR2 SVGAGI, per germline. DNA of the CDR3: TGTGCCAGCAGTACAAACAGGGGTTCGTACGGCTACACCTTC. This translates into CASSTNRGSYGYTF.

The genes are TRBV11-2 and TRBJ2-2, with D maybe TRBD1 (5 bases). In germline, CDR1 is SGHAT, CDR2 FQNNGV. V gave up 1 base and J gave up 0 bases, with 6 bases separating them. This CDR3 is built from 15 residues. In nucleotides, the CDR3 is TGTGCCAGCAGCTTAGCAGGGCCGAACACCGGGGAGCTGTTTTTT. This encodes CASSLAGPNTGELFF.

This clone was seen repeatedly, ten times or more. The chain employs TRBV7-2 and TRBJ1-1; D unresolved. V lost 1 base, J lost 10 bases, and 10 bases lay in between. Germline lookup yields CDR1 SGHTA and CDR2 FQGNSA. This CDR3 is 12 amino acids long. The CDR3 loop reads CASSLGGSGAFF. CDR3 DNA: TGTGCCAGCAGCTTAGGAGGGTCAGGAGCTTTCTTT.

The chain links TRBV4-1 to TRBJ1-1; D not certain. The CDR3 covers 15 residues. Germline V CDR1 and CDR2: MGHRA, YSYEKL. The V end was cut by 0 bases, the J end by 1 base, with 9 bases between. For the CDR3, the DNA is TGCGCCAGCAGCCAAGATCATGCCCAGAACACTGAAGCTTTCTTT. The encoded protein is CASSQDHAQNTEAFF.

This chain links TRBV7-9 with TRBJ1-6, with a tentative D call TRBD1 (6 bases). Trimming cost V 2 bases and J 10 bases, with 15 bases left between them. Germline CDR1 reads SEHNR; CDR2 reads FQNEAQ (reference sequence). This CDR3 comprises 15 residues. The CDR3 DNA reads TGTGCCAGCAGCTTAATCGGGGGGCTTGGGTCACCCCTCCACTTT. It translates to CASSLIGGLGSPLHF.

The rearrangement links TRBV7-3 to TRBJ2-3; D gene uncertain. This CDR3 has 13 residues. Deletions cut 5 bases from V and 7 bases from J, with 13 bases between. The germline CDR1 and CDR2 sequences are SGHTA and FQGTGA. DNA for the CDR3: TGTGCCAGCAGCCCATCGGACCACCATACGCAGTATTTT. Its protein product is CASSPSDHHTQYF.

The CDR3 is CASVWGETEAFF. As DNA, the CDR3 is TGTGCCAGTGTCTGGGGCGAAACTGAAGCTTTCTTT. The J gene is TRBJ1-1, the V gene TRBV19; D is possibly TRBD1 (5 bases). The CDR3 length is 12 residues. V lost 8 bases, J lost 5 bases, and 12 bases lay in between. From germline, CDR1 is LNHDA and CDR2 SQIVND (reference sequence).